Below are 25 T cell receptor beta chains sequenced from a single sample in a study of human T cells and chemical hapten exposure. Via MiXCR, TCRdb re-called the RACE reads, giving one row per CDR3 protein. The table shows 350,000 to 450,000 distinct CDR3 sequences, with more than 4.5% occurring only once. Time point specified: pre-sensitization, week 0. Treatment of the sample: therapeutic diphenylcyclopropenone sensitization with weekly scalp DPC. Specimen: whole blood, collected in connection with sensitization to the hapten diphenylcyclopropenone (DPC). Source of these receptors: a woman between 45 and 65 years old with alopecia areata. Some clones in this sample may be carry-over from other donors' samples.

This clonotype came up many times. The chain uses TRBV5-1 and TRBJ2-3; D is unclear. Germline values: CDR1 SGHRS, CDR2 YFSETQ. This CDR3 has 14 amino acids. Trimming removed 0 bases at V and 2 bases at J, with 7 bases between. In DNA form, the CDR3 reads TGCGCCAGCAGCTTGGCCGGGTACACAGATACGCAGTATTTT. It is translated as CASSLAGYTDTQYF.

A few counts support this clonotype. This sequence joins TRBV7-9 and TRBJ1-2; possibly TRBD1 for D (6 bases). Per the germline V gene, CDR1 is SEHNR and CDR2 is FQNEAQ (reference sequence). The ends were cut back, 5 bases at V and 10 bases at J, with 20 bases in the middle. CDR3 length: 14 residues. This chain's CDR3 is CASSADGGPYPYTF. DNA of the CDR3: TGTGCCAGCAGCGCAGATGGGGGGCCCTACCCCTACACCTTC.

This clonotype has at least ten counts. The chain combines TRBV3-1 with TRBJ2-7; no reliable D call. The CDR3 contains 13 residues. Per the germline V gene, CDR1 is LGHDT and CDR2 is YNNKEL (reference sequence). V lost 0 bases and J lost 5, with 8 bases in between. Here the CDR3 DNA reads TGTGCCAGCAGCCAAGATAGAACAGACGAGCAGTACTTC. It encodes CASSQDRTDEQYF.

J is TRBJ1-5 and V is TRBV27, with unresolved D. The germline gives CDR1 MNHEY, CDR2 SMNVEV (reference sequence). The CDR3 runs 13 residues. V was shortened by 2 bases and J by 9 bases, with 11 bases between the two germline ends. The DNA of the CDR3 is TGTGCCAGCAGTTTAAGGCCCCCAAGGCCCCAGCATTTT. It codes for CASSLRPPRPQHF.

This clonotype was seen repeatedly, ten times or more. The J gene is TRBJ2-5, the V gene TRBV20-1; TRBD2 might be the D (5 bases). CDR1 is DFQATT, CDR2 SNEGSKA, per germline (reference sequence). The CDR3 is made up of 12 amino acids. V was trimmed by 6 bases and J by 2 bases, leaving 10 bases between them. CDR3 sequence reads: CSARTRQETQYF. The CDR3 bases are TGCAGTGCGAGAACTAGACAAGAGACCCAGTACTTC.

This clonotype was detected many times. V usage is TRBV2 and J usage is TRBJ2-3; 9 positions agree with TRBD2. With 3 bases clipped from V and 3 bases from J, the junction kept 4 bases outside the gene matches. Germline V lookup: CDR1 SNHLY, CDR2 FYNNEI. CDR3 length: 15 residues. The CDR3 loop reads CASSDMTSGTDTQYF. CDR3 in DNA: TGTGCCAGCAGTGATATGACTAGCGGAACAGATACGCAGTATTTT.

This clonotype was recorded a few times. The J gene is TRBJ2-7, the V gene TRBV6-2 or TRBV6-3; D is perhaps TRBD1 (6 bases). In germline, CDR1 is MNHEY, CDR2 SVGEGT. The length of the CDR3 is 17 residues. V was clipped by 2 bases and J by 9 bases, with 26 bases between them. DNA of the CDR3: TGTGCCAGCAGTTACAGAGATATCGGTCGGCAGGGGAGTAGGCAGTACTTC. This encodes CASSYRDIGRQGSRQYF.

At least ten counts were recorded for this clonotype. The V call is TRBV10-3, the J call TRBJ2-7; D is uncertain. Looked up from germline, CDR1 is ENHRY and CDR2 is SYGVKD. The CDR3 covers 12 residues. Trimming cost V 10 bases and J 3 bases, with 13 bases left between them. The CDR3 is CATQQSSYEQYF. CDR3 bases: TGTGCCACCCAACAGAGCAGCTACGAGCAGTACTTC.

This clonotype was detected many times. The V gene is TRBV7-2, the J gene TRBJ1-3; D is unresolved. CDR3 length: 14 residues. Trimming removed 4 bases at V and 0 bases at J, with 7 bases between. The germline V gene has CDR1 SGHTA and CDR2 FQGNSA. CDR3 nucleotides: TGTGCCAGCAGCTCCACCACCTCTGGAAACACCATATATTTT. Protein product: CASSSTTSGNTIYF.

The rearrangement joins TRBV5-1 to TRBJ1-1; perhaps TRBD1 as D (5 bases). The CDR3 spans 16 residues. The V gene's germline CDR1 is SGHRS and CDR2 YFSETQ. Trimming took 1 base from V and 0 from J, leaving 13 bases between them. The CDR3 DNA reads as TGCGCCAGCAGCTTGTCAGGAGGACACATGAACACTGAAGCTTTCTTT. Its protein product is CASSLSGGHMNTEAFF.

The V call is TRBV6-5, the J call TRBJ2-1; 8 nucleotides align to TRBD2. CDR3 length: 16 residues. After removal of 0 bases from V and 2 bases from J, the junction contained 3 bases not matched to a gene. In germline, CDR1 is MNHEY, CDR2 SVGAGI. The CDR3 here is CASSYSRTSPYNEQFF. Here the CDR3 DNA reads TGTGCCAGCAGTTACTCGAGGACTAGCCCCTACAATGAGCAGTTCTTC.

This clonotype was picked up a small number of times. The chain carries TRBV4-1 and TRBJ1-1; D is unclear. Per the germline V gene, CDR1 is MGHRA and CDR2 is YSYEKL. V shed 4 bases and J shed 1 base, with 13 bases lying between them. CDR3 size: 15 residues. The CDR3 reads CASSPQPNGNTEAFF. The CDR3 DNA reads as TGCGCCAGCAGCCCACAACCCAACGGGAACACTGAAGCTTTCTTT.

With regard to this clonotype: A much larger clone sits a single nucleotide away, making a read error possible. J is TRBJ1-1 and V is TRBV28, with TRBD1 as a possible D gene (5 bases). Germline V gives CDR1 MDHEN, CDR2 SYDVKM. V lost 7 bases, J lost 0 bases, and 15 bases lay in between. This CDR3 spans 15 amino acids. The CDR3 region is CASKGRVGMNTEAFF. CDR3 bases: TGTGCCAGCAAAGGCAGGGTCGGGATGAACACTGAAGCTTTCTTT.

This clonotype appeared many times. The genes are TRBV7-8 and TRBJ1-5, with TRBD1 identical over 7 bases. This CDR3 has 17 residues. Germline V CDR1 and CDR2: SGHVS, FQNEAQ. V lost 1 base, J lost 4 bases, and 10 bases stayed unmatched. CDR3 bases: TGTGCCAGCAGCTTAGGAAGACCCTCAGGGGGGAATCAGCCCCAGCATTTT. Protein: CASSLGRPSGGNQPQHF.

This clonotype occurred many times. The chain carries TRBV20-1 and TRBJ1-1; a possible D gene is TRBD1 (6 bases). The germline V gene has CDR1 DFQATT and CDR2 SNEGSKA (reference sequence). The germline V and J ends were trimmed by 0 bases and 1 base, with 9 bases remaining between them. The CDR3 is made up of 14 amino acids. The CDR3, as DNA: TGCAGTGCTAGAGAGGGACACTCGAACACTGAAGCTTTCTTT. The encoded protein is CSAREGHSNTEAFF.

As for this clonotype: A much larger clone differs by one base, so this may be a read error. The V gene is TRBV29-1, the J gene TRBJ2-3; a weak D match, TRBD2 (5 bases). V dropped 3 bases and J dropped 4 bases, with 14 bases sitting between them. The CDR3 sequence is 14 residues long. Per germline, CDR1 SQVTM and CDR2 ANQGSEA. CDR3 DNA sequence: TGCAGCGTTGATGTCCCTAGCATAGCAGATACGCAGTATTTT. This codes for CSVDVPSIADTQYF.

CDR3 in amino acids: CASSGIRVFRTEAFF. CDR3 nucleotide sequence: TGTGCCAGCAGTGGTATTCGGGTCTTTAGGACTGAAGCTTTCTTT. The gene calls are TRBV28 and TRBJ1-1; D is undetermined. Trimming took 5 bases from V and 5 from J, leaving 18 bases between them. Germline V CDR1 and CDR2: MDHEN, SYDVKM. The CDR3 sequence is 15 residues long. The complete variable domain, with remaining parts taken from reference TRBV28 and TRBJ1-1, reads DVKVTQSSRYLVKRTGEKVFLECVQDMDHENMFWYRQDPGLGLRLIYFSYDVKMKEKGDIPEGYSVSREKKERFSLILESASTNQTSMYLCASSGIRVFRTEAFFGQGTRLTVV.

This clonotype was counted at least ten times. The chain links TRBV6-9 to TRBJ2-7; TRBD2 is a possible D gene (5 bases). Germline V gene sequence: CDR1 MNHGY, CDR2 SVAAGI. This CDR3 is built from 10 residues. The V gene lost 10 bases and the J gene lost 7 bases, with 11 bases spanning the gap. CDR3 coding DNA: TGTGCCACAAGAGGAGGAGAGCAGTACTTC. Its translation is CATRGGEQYF.

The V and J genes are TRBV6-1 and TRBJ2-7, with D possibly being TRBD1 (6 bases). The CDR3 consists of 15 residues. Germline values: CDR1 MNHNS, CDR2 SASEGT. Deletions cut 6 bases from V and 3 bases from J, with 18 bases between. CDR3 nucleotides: TGTGCCAGCAGGGAGGACAGAGGGAACTTCTACGAGCAGTACTTC. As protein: CASREDRGNFYEQYF.

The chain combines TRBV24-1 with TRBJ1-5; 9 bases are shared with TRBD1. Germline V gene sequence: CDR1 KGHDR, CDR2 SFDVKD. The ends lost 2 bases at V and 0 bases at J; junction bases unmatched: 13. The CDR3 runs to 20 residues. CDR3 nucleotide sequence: TGTGCCACCAGTGATTCCGGACAGGGACAGGGTTTTTATAGCAATCAGCCCCAGCATTTT. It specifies CATSDSGQGQGFYSNQPQHF.

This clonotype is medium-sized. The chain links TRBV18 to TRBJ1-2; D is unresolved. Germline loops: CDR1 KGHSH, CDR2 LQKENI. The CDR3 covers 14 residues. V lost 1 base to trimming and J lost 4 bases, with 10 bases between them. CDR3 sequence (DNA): TGTGCCAGCTCACCACTCGCCAGGTCCTATGGCTACACCTTC. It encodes CASSPLARSYGYTF.

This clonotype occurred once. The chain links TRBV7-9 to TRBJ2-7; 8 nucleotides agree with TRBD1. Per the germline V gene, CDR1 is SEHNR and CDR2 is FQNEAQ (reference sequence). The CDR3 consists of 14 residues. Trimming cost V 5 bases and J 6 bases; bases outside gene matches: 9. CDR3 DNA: TGTGCCAGCAGCCCGGACAGGGTCCCCTTCGAGCAGTACTTC. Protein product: CASSPDRVPFEQYF.

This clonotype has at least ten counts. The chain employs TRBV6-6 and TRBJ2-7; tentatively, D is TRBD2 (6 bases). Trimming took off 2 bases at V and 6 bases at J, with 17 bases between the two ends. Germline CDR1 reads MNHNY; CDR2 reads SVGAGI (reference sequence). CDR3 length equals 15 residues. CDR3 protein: CASSYGDGSRFEQYF. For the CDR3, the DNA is TGTGCCAGCAGTTACGGGGACGGGAGCCGGTTCGAGCAGTACTTC.

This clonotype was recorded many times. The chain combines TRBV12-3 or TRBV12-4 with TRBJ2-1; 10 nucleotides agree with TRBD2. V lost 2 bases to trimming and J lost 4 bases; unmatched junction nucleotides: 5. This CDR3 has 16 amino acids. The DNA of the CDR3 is TGTGCCAGCAGTTTATACCGAGCGGGGGGGTACAATGAGCAGTTCTTC. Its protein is CASSLYRAGGYNEQFF.

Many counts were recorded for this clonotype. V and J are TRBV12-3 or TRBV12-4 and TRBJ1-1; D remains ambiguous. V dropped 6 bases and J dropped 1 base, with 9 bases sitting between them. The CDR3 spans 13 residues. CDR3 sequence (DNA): TGTGCCAGCAGCTTCGGCACGAACACTGAAGCTTTCTTT. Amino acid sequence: CASSFGTNTEAFF.